The clone carrying this T cell receptor beta chain was seen at least ten times. Antigen specificity is unknown. RNA transcripts yielded amplified TCR beta CDR3 regions. The HTBI set primed first-round TCR CDR3 RT-PCR. TCRdb re-called the multiplex PCR reads with MiXCR, one entry per CDR3 protein. This table holds hundreds of thousands of distinct CDR3 sequences, over 12% found once. The diagnoses drew upon clinical symptoms, serum thyroxine and TRAb, thyroid ultrasound and orbital computed tomography. Germline CDR1 is MNHEY and CDR2 is SVGAGI. The CDR3 is made up of 13 amino acids. With 2 bases removed from V and 5 bases from J, the gap between germline ends came to 7 bases. The data are from a study of T cells in Graves' hyperthyroidism and ophthalmopathy. Findings and limits, study-wide: Most thyroid clonotypes with frequency above 0.001 were detected in blood.

This rearrangement joins TRBV6-5 to TRBJ2-1; D gene ambiguous. The sequence came from a man aged 50-59 years with Graves' ophthalmopathy. The specimen was blood. The CDR3 loop reads CASSYARDNEQFF. In DNA, the CDR3 is TGTGCCAGCAGTTACGCTCGAGACAATGAGCAGTTCTTC.